What follows are 2 T cell receptor beta chains derived from one specimen sequenced in a study of blood T cell repertoires in COVID-19. Assay used: immunoSEQ multiplex PCR; TCRdb lists only in-frame clones, some missing. This sample has approximately 240,000 clones, with 87% found just once. The sequencing sample was made of PBMCs or T cells enriched from blood (not recorded which). These receptor sequences come from a woman aged 30 to 39 with acute COVID-19.

The chain uses TRBV6-2 or TRBV6-3 and TRBJ2-1, with TRBD1 matching 7 bases. Germline-derived CDR1 and CDR2 are MNHEY and SVGEGT. CDR3 length equals 16 residues. Trimming at V came to 1 base and at J to 3 bases, leaving 6 bases not matched to a gene. As DNA, the CDR3 is TGTGCCAGCAGTTACTACACAGGGGTGGACTACAATGAGCAGTTCTTC. Encoded protein: CASSYYTGVDYNEQFF.

The rearrangement joins TRBV21-1 to TRBJ2-7; the table's D call of TRBD2 was not tested on the DNA. TRBV21-1 is reported as a pseudogene. CDR3 length: 16 residues. The CDR3 DNA sequence: TGTGCCAGCAGCAAAATCCGGCGGGAGGCCCCCCCGGAGCAGTACTTC. It specifies CASSKIRREAPPEQYF.